This T cell receptor beta chain was retrieved from a study of liver allograft versus peripheral blood T cells. Study-wide background: The authors compared T cell receptor repertoires in transplanted livers with those in the peripheral blood of recipients.

TCRdb reprocessed the reads with MiXCR, giving one entry per CDR3 protein. The data contain 9,300 or so distinct CDR3 sequences, 15% to 20% of them singletons. This clonotype was recorded a few times. The receptor's source is a human patient who had a liver transplant. Some T cells may be provided by the graft donor.

The CDR3 reads CANAPRDGNEKLFF. In DNA form, the CDR3 reads TGTGCCAACGCTCCCAGGGACGGTAATGAAAAACTGTTTTTT. The J gene is TRBJ1-4, the V gene TRBV7-9, with D possibly TRBD1 on 5 matching bases. V was pared by 10 bases and J by 4 bases, with 16 bases between. Germline-derived CDR1 and CDR2 are SEHNR and FQNEAQ (reference sequence). The CDR3 extends over 14 amino acids.